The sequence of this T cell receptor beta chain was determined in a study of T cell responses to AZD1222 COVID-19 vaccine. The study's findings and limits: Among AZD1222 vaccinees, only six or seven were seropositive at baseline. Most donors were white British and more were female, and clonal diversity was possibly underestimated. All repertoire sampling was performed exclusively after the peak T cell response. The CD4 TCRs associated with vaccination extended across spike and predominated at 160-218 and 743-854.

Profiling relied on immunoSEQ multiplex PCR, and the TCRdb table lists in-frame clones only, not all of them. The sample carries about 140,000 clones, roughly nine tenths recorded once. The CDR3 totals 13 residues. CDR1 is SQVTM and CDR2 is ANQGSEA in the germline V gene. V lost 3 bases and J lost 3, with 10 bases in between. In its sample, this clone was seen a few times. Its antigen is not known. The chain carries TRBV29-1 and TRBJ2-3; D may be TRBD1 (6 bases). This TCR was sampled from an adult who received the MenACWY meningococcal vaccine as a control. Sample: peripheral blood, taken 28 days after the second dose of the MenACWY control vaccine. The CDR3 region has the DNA TGCAGCGTTGACAGGGGAGCGACAGATACGCAGTATTTT. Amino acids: CSVDRGATDTQYF.